A selection of T cell receptor beta chains follows, all from one sample in a study of shared clonotypes between healthy human individuals. TCRdb's table, derived via immunoSEQ multiplex PCR, lists solely in-frame clones and lacks some. Here the sample spans fewer than 1 million clones, 95% to 97% being singletons. Sequencing input: naive CD8+ T cells sorted from blood. Receptors were obtained from a man under 40 in good health. CDR3s include the opening cysteine and the closing phenylalanine or tryptophan. The D gene is left open where the match is weak. For some rows the clone size is stated as once, few or many, or as a class when expanded; others skip it.

d_call: -; clone_size: -; j_call: TRBJ1-4; v_call: TRBV6-5; cdr3_nt: TGTGCCAGCAGTGCCCTAGTTAATGAAAAACTGTTTTTT; cdr3_aa: CASSALVNEKLFF
d_call: TRBD1; clone_size: -; j_call: TRBJ1-5; v_call: TRBV7-9; cdr3_nt: TGTGCCAGCAGCGGGGACAGGGAGAATGGTCAGCCCCAGCATTTT; cdr3_aa: CASSGDRENGQPQHF
d_call: TRBD1; clone_size: -; j_call: TRBJ2-2; v_call: TRBV29-1; cdr3_nt: TGCAGCGTTGGACAGGGCGACACCGGGGAGCTGTTTTTT; cdr3_aa: CSVGQGDTGELFF
d_call: TRBD1; clone_size: -; j_call: TRBJ2-2; v_call: TRBV7-6; cdr3_nt: TGTGCCAGCAGCCCCGGGACAGGGGATGACGGGGAGCTGTTTTTT; cdr3_aa: CASSPGTGDDGELFF
d_call: -; clone_size: -; j_call: TRBJ2-7; v_call: TRBV7-2; cdr3_nt: TGTGCCAGCAGCCCATTCCCCGGGGGCGAGCAGTACTTC; cdr3_aa: CASSPFPGGEQYF
d_call: TRBD1; clone_size: -; j_call: TRBJ2-2; v_call: TRBV27; cdr3_nt: TGTGCCAGCAGTTCCTGGACAGGGAATAGCGTCACCGGGGAGCTGTTTTTT; cdr3_aa: CASSSWTGNSVTGELFF
d_call: -; clone_size: -; j_call: TRBJ2-7; v_call: TRBV5-6; cdr3_nt: TGTGCCAGCAGCTCCGGGTATGTCGAGCAGTACTTC; cdr3_aa: CASSSGYVEQYF
d_call: -; clone_size: -; j_call: TRBJ2-7; v_call: TRBV13; cdr3_nt: TGTGCCAGCAGCCTAGGGGGTTTCGAGCAGTACTTC; cdr3_aa: CASSLGGFEQYF
d_call: -; clone_size: once; j_call: TRBJ2-7; v_call: TRBV7-9; cdr3_nt: TGTGCCAGCACGAGGGGATACGAGCAGTACTTC; cdr3_aa: CASTRGYEQYF
d_call: -; clone_size: -; j_call: TRBJ2-3; v_call: TRBV15; cdr3_nt: TGTGCCACCAGCATGAGAGGGGCAGGGGCCACCACAGATACGCAGTATTTT; cdr3_aa: CATSMRGAGATTDTQYF
d_call: TRBD1; clone_size: once; j_call: TRBJ2-3; v_call: TRBV18; cdr3_nt: TGTGCCAGCTCACCAGGGGCAGGGGGCTTCGCAGATACGCAGTATTTT; cdr3_aa: CASSPGAGGFADTQYF
d_call: TRBD2; clone_size: -; j_call: TRBJ2-7; v_call: TRBV7-3; cdr3_nt: TGTGCCAGCAGCCCTCTGACTAGCGGGAGCCCCTCCTACGAGCAGTACTTC; cdr3_aa: CASSPLTSGSPSYEQYF
d_call: -; clone_size: -; j_call: TRBJ1-5; v_call: TRBV28; cdr3_nt: TGTGCCAGCAGTTTAAGCCCCTGGGGAAATCAGCCCCAGCATTTT; cdr3_aa: CASSLSPWGNQPQHF
d_call: -; clone_size: -; j_call: TRBJ2-7; v_call: TRBV27; cdr3_nt: TGTGCCAGCGGGGCCGGGCGGCGTGGAGAGCAGTACTTC; cdr3_aa: CASGAGRRGEQYF
d_call: -; clone_size: -; j_call: TRBJ1-2; v_call: TRBV18; cdr3_nt: TGTGCCAGCTCACCACCCGTAAACAAACCATTCTATGGCTACACCTTC; cdr3_aa: CASSPPVNKPFYGYTF
d_call: -; clone_size: -; j_call: TRBJ1-1; v_call: TRBV5-6; cdr3_nt: TGTGCCAGCAGCTTGGGGCATACAACCCTGAACACTGAAGCTTTCTTT; cdr3_aa: CASSLGHTTLNTEAFF
d_call: -; clone_size: -; j_call: TRBJ2-7; v_call: TRBV6-1; cdr3_nt: TGTGCCAGCAGTGAGATGTCGACCAGGAGGGTCTACGAGCAGTACTTC; cdr3_aa: CASSEMSTRRVYEQYF
d_call: -; clone_size: -; j_call: TRBJ1-4; v_call: TRBV10-3; cdr3_nt: TGTGCCATCAGTGACCCGGTTAATGAAAAACTGTTTTTT; cdr3_aa: CAISDPVNEKLFF
d_call: TRBD1; clone_size: -; j_call: TRBJ2-1; v_call: TRBV10-1; cdr3_nt: TGCGCCAGCAGTTTTGGGACAGGGGGCGTTGAGCAGTTCTTC; cdr3_aa: CASSFGTGGVEQFF
d_call: -; clone_size: -; j_call: TRBJ1-2; v_call: TRBV27; cdr3_nt: TGTGCCAGCAGTTTAGGAGGTTTCTATGGCTACACCTTC; cdr3_aa: CASSLGGFYGYTF
d_call: -; clone_size: once; j_call: TRBJ1-1; v_call: TRBV19; cdr3_nt: TGTGCCAGTAGTTATATCCCCGGACGGTTGAACACTGAAGCTTTCTTT; cdr3_aa: CASSYIPGRLNTEAFF
d_call: -; clone_size: -; j_call: TRBJ2-5; v_call: TRBV11-2; cdr3_nt: TGTGCCAGCAGCCTACAAGAGACCCAGTACTTC; cdr3_aa: CASSLQETQYF
d_call: TRBD2; clone_size: -; j_call: TRBJ2-5; v_call: TRBV9; cdr3_nt: TGTGCCAGCAGCGGACTAGCGGGAGGGCCGGGGGAGACCCAGTACTTC; cdr3_aa: CASSGLAGGPGETQYF
d_call: -; clone_size: -; j_call: TRBJ2-1; v_call: TRBV5-4; cdr3_nt: TGTGCCAGCAGCCAAAGGTCCTACAATGAGCAGTTCTTC; cdr3_aa: CASSQRSYNEQFF
d_call: -; clone_size: -; j_call: TRBJ1-5; v_call: TRBV11-2; cdr3_nt: TGTGCCAGCAGCTTGGGTTTTTCACAGGCCGGGGATAGCAATCAGCCCCAGCATTTT; cdr3_aa: CASSLGFSQAGDSNQPQHF
d_call: -; clone_size: -; j_call: TRBJ2-1; v_call: TRBV9; cdr3_nt: TGTGCCAGCAGCGTGGAAATTGGGCGGGAATCTTACAATGAGCAGTTCTTC; cdr3_aa: CASSVEIGRESYNEQFF
d_call: -; clone_size: -; j_call: TRBJ2-5; v_call: TRBV7-6; cdr3_nt: TGTGCCAGCAACCAGGGTGGAGAGACCCAGTACTTC; cdr3_aa: CASNQGGETQYF
d_call: -; clone_size: -; j_call: TRBJ1-2; v_call: TRBV5-6; cdr3_nt: TGTGCCAGCAGCTTTGGGCCGGGCTACACCTTC; cdr3_aa: CASSFGPGYTF
d_call: -; clone_size: -; j_call: TRBJ2-7; v_call: TRBV10-2; cdr3_nt: TGCGCCAGCAGTGAATCAGGGAACTACGAGCAGTACTTC; cdr3_aa: CASSESGNYEQYF
d_call: TRBD1; clone_size: -; j_call: TRBJ2-3; v_call: TRBV2; cdr3_nt: TGTGCCAGCATGGTTGGACGGGGCCGGGACAGGGGATCAGATACGCAGTATTTT; cdr3_aa: CASMVGRGRDRGSDTQYF
d_call: -; clone_size: -; j_call: TRBJ2-1; v_call: TRBV25-1; cdr3_nt: TGTGCCAGCAGCATAAGTATACGAAAGGCCGGCGAGCAGTTCTTC; cdr3_aa: CASSISIRKAGEQFF
d_call: -; clone_size: -; j_call: TRBJ2-7; v_call: TRBV27; cdr3_nt: TGTGCCAGCAGTTCATTCCTTTCCTACGAGCAGTACTTC; cdr3_aa: CASSSFLSYEQYF
d_call: TRBD2; clone_size: -; j_call: TRBJ2-2; v_call: TRBV10-1; cdr3_nt: TGCGCCAGCAGCGGGACTATCGGGGAGCTGTTTTTT; cdr3_aa: CASSGTIGELFF
d_call: -; clone_size: -; j_call: TRBJ2-7; v_call: TRBV6-5; cdr3_nt: TGTGCCAGCAGTTACTCTCGGTTGGCGGGTGGGCCCGGGCAGTACTTC; cdr3_aa: CASSYSRLAGGPGQYF
d_call: -; clone_size: -; j_call: TRBJ2-1; v_call: TRBV18; cdr3_nt: TGTGCCAGCTCACCACCGGAGCTAGTTGAGGGCAATGAGCAGTTCTTC; cdr3_aa: CASSPPELVEGNEQFF
d_call: -; clone_size: -; j_call: TRBJ2-3; v_call: TRBV13; cdr3_nt: TGTGCCAGCAGCTTAGCGGACAGCCCTACAGATACGCAGTATTTT; cdr3_aa: CASSLADSPTDTQYF
d_call: -; clone_size: -; j_call: TRBJ2-7; v_call: TRBV7-8; cdr3_nt: TGTGCCAGCAGCCCGAGACAAGGACACGAGCAGTACTTC; cdr3_aa: CASSPRQGHEQYF
d_call: -; clone_size: -; j_call: TRBJ2-1; v_call: TRBV9; cdr3_nt: TGTGCCAGCAGCGTAGTGGAGTGGAGTGAGCAGTTCTTC; cdr3_aa: CASSVVEWSEQFF
d_call: TRBD1; clone_size: once; j_call: TRBJ2-5; v_call: TRBV14; cdr3_nt: TGTGCCAGCAGCTTACAGGGGGACGGGGCCCAGTACTTC; cdr3_aa: CASSLQGDGAQYF
d_call: -; clone_size: -; j_call: TRBJ2-7; v_call: TRBV11-2; cdr3_nt: TGTGCCAGCAGCTTAGAAGTTGTAGGGAGCTACGAGCAGTACTTC; cdr3_aa: CASSLEVVGSYEQYF